The rows below give T cell receptor beta chains drawn from one sample of a study of blood T cells in healthy people across ages. TCRdb analysed the 5' RACE reads with MiXCR anew, one entry per CDR3 protein. The data show around 1.7 million distinct CDR3 sequences, 28% seen once. Sequenced material: blood. The receptors come from a woman under 40 in good health. The CDR3 runs from the conserved cysteine through the conserved F or W.

j_call	v_call	cdr3_aa
TRBJ2-4	TRBV28	CASHYQVLSLLAKNIQYF
TRBJ2-1	TRBV7-8	CASSLRGTANEQFF
TRBJ1-5	TRBV9	CASSASLGPGQPQHF
TRBJ1-1	TRBV5-1	CASSPGPGQRNTEAFF
TRBJ1-5	TRBV24-1	CATSAFGGSQPQHF
TRBJ2-5	TRBV28	CASSAPGGVGSYERYF
TRBJ2-1	TRBV7-6	CASSFDERESAEQFF
TRBJ2-7	TRBV7-2	CASSQGLGWNYEQYF
TRBJ2-5	TRBV20-1	CSAREHRQGGETQYF
TRBJ1-2	TRBV29-1	CSVEANRGEGGYTF
TRBJ2-4	TRBV12-3/TRBV12-4	CASSPGTSGDKNIQYF
TRBJ1-4	TRBV10-2	CASKGEGEKLFF
TRBJ2-6	TRBV7-8	CASSRPGANVLTF
TRBJ2-7	TRBV6-1	CASSGNRGSGEQYF
TRBJ2-4	TRBV7-2	CASSLRGGSMAKNIQYF
TRBJ1-1	TRBV6-5	CASGRGNEAFF
TRBJ2-6	TRBV7-2	CASSLTSGSLSGANVLTF
TRBJ1-6	TRBV6-2/TRBV6-3	CASSYSRQPNSPLHF
TRBJ2-3	TRBV28	CASSLYLAGGGPDTQYF
TRBJ2-1	TRBV27	CASSLFSVAAGGKGEQFF
TRBJ2-1	TRBV18	CASSQQGAGSYNEQFF
TRBJ2-1	TRBV5-4	CASSPAGRDNEQFF
TRBJ2-1	TRBV20-1	CSASGGRGGEQFF
TRBJ2-3	TRBV9	CASSAGTSGGALSDTQYF
TRBJ2-3	TRBV19	CASSDTRTDTQYF
TRBJ1-4	TRBV7-2	CASSLAGHYNEKLFF
TRBJ2-2	TRBV7-3	CASSSLGEPTGELFF
TRBJ2-1	TRBV5-4	CAGSLEGSSYNEQFF
TRBJ1-1	TRBV6-5	CASSFRDRVEAFF
TRBJ2-1	TRBV7-6	CASSLALASGINEQFF
TRBJ2-5	TRBV20-1	CSAEPGGETQYF
TRBJ2-7	TRBV28	CAGSSRGSTSYEQYF
TRBJ2-7	TRBV20-1	CSARPGKGSYEQYF
TRBJ2-5	TRBV13	CASSLSGGVKETQYF
TRBJ1-1	TRBV20-1	CSASRAGEDTEAFF
TRBJ2-5	TRBV29-1	CGVKAETETQYF
TRBJ2-1	TRBV5-5	CASSFVTVQNEQFF
TRBJ2-3	TRBV5-1	CASSQNRLGTDTQYF
TRBJ2-7	TRBV4-3	CASSQELRTTYEQYF
TRBJ1-4	TRBV28	CASSLLWGRLNEKLFF
TRBJ2-7	TRBV29-1	CSVDGTGVDEQYF
TRBJ2-1	TRBV7-9	CASSSPLSGSGRNEQFF
TRBJ2-1	TRBV29-1	CSGGTAALDEQFF
TRBJ2-5	TRBV11-2	CASSLNRQETQYF
TRBJ1-2	TRBV20-1	CSASPGYGYTF
TRBJ2-5	TRBV11-2	CASSSRLAGKETQYF
TRBJ2-3	TRBV9	CASSGHRAGGDTQYF
TRBJ2-1	TRBV6-6	CASSSAGDNEQFF
TRBJ2-7	TRBV3-1	CASSQDLPGRTDEQYF
TRBJ1-6	TRBV27	CASSGQSSYNSPLHF
TRBJ2-3	TRBV30	CAWSVHLRTTDTQYF
TRBJ2-5	TRBV7-2	CASSLASGGDQGTQYF
TRBJ2-7	TRBV12-3/TRBV12-4	CASSFGGLGSYEQYF
TRBJ2-3	TRBV4-3	CASKSSTDTQYF
TRBJ1-2	TRBV10-3	CAISDLGGVDYGYTF
TRBJ2-5	TRBV12-3/TRBV12-4	CAGRPGGGRGTQYF
TRBJ1-2	TRBV20-1	CSAGVGAPNYGYTF